A selection of T cell receptor beta chains follows, all from one sample in a study of blood T cell repertoires in COVID-19. The repertoire was sequenced with immunoSEQ multiplex PCR; TCRdb's copy has only in-frame clones and lacks some. The table shows approximately 300,000 clones, with 80% to 95% occurring only once. Sequencing was carried out using peripheral blood. These receptors came from a young woman with COVID-19, enrolled during active disease. Both conserved end residues are part of each CDR3. The order of the fields is V gene, D gene, J gene, clone size, CDR3 DNA, CDR3 protein. D genes are given only for firm matches. The listing skips clone size in some rows; elsewhere it reads once, few, many or a size class.

>TRBV21-1|-|TRBJ2-7|-
TGTGCCAGCAGCACCAGGACAGGTAGTTACGAGCAGTACTTC
CASSTRTGSYEQYF
>TRBV6-2/TRBV6-3|-|TRBJ2-7|-
TGTGCCAGCAGTCGCAGGGTAGAGAGCCCCTCCTACGAGCAGTACTTC
CASSRRVESPSYEQYF
>TRBV6-2/TRBV6-3|-|TRBJ1-2|-
TGTGCCAGCAGTTACTCCAACAAGAACTATGGCTACACCTTC
CASSYSNKNYGYTF
>TRBV9|-|TRBJ1-1|-
TGTGCCAGCAGCGTAGTCCCGGGAATGAACACTGAAGCTTTCTTT
CASSVVPGMNTEAFF
>TRBV3-1/TRBV3-2|-|TRBJ2-1|-
TGTGCCAGCAGCCAGTTATTGGACTACAGGAAATACAATGAGCAGTTCTTC
CASSQLLDYRKYNEQFF
>TRBV30|TRBD1|TRBJ2-7|few
TGTGCCTGGAGTGTAGGGGGCTCTGGTTACGAGCAGTACTTC
CAWSVGGSGYEQYF
>TRBV28|-|TRBJ1-2|-
TGTGCCAGCAGTTTTGCGGGGGTTAACTATGGCTACACCTTC
CASSFAGVNYGYTF
>TRBV4-1|TRBD1|TRBJ2-7|-
TGCGCCAGCAGCCCGGGACAGCTCTACGAGCAGTACTTC
CASSPGQLYEQYF
>TRBV12-3/TRBV12-4|TRBD2|TRBJ2-2|-
TGTGCCAGCCGCTCGGGAGGTACCGGGGAGCTGTTTTTT
CASRSGGTGELFF
>TRBV28|-|TRBJ1-1|-
TGTGCCAGCAGTTCCCCAACAGGGTCGGGCACTGAAGCTTTCTTT
CASSSPTGSGTEAFF
>TRBV18|-|TRBJ2-6|-
TGTGCCAGCTCACATAAAGGGGCCGGGGCCAACGTCCTGACTTTC
CASSHKGAGANVLTF
>TRBV5-4|-|TRBJ2-1|-
TGTGCCAGCAGCCCCGGCTCCTACAATGAGCAGTTCTTC
CASSPGSYNEQFF
>TRBV19|TRBD2|TRBJ2-7|once
TGTGCCAGTAGTATGTCGGGCGGGAGAACCTACGAGCAGTACTTC
CASSMSGGRTYEQYF
>TRBV27|-|TRBJ1-6|-
TGTGCCAGCTCCCCTCGCCGGCGGACTATTAGCTCCTATAATTCACCCCTCCACTTT
CASSPRRRTISSYNSPLHF
>TRBV10-3|TRBD2|TRBJ2-5|-
TGTGCCATCAGTTCGAGACTAGCGGGAGAGACACGTGGAGAGACCCAGTACTTC
CAISSRLAGETRGETQYF
>TRBV6-2/TRBV6-3|-|TRBJ2-6|few
TGTGCCAGCAGTGAGGGCAGTTCTGGGGCCAACGTCCTGACTTTC
CASSEGSSGANVLTF
>TRBV15|TRBD1|TRBJ1-4|-
TGTGCCACCAGAAGGGGGCTAGGTGAAAAACTGTTTTTT
CATRRGLGEKLFF
>TRBV6-1|-|TRBJ1-1|-
TGTGCCAGCAGACCGCCGGGACAACGGAACACTGAAGCTTTCTTT
CASRPPGQRNTEAFF
>TRBV28|-|TRBJ2-1|-
TGTGCCAGCAGTCTTACGTCGGATGAGCAGTTCTTC
CASSLTSDEQFF
>TRBV7-9|TRBD2|TRBJ2-5|few
TGTGCCAGCAGCCCGGCTACTAGCGGGAGGGGGCAAGAGACCCAGTACTTC
CASSPATSGRGQETQYF
>TRBV14|-|TRBJ1-1|-
TGTGCCAGCAGCCAAGCTTGGGGCCCTGAAGCTTTCTTT
CASSQAWGPEAFF
>TRBV11-2|-|TRBJ2-6|-
TGTGCCAGCAGCCCTAGGACAGACGGCTCTGGGGCCAACGTCCTGACTTTC
CASSPRTDGSGANVLTF
>TRBV7-6|-|TRBJ2-5|-
TGTGCCAGCAGCTTAGCCGGTGGGAGAGAGACCCAGTACTTC
CASSLAGGRETQYF
>TRBV9|-|TRBJ2-3|-
TGTGCCAGCAGCGTACACTTTGGGCAGGGGTTCCCAGATACGCAGTATTTT
CASSVHFGQGFPDTQYF
>TRBV20-1|-|TRBJ2-7|-
TGCAGTGCTAGAAGGAGCCACGAGCAGTACTTC
CSARRSHEQYF
>TRBV5-4|TRBD2|TRBJ2-5|once
TGTGCCAGCAGCCGTAAGACTAGCCATCTGGAGACCCAGTACTTC
CASSRKTSHLETQYF
>TRBV28|TRBD1|TRBJ2-6|-
TGTGCCAGCAGTTTAGTGGACAGGGGAGCTGGGGCCAACGTCCTGACTTTC
CASSLVDRGAGANVLTF
>TRBV5-4|-|TRBJ2-1|-
TGTGCCAGCCAGCTTGGGGACACTCCACGGGGGGCCAATGAGCAGTTCTTC
CASQLGDTPRGANEQFF
>TRBV5-6|TRBD1|TRBJ1-4|-
TGTGCCAGCAGCACGCCGGGACAGGGGGAAAATGAAAAACTGTTTTTT
CASSTPGQGENEKLFF
>TRBV6-6|-|TRBJ1-4|-
TGTGCCAGCAGCCGGGGGGACTCTGCAACTAATGAAAAACTGTTTTTT
CASSRGDSATNEKLFF
>TRBV5-5|TRBD2|TRBJ2-7|-
TGTGCCAGCAGCTTGGGCCTAGCGGGAGCTTACGAGCAGTACTTC
CASSLGLAGAYEQYF
>TRBV5-6|TRBD1|TRBJ1-5|-
TGTGCCAGCAGCTTAAGGACAGGGGTAGGGCAGCCCCAGCATTTT
CASSLRTGVGQPQHF
>TRBV28|TRBD1|TRBJ1-6|-
TGTGCCAGCAGTTTCGGGACAGGGAGTTCACCCCTCCACTTT
CASSFGTGSSPLHF
>TRBV2|-|TRBJ2-5|-
TGTGCCAGCAGTGAAAGTCGGGGAGGCGAGACCCAGTACTTC
CASSESRGGETQYF
>TRBV12-1|-|TRBJ1-3|few
TGTGCCAGCAGCCACGGGACAGGAGGTAATGGAAACACCATATATTTT
CASSHGTGGNGNTIYF
>TRBV2|-|TRBJ1-3|-
TGTGCCAGCAGCGGACAGCCCGCCGTCTCCTCTGGAAACACCATATATTTT
CASSGQPAVSSGNTIYF
>TRBV10-3|-|TRBJ2-1|-
TGTGCCATCAGTGACCGGGAATCTTACAATGAGCAGTTCTTC
CAISDRESYNEQFF
>TRBV28|TRBD1|TRBJ1-2|-
TGTGCCAGCAGTTTATTAAGGGGGCGACGCTATGGCTACACCTTC
CASSLLRGRRYGYTF
>TRBV9|-|TRBJ2-3|-
TGTGCCAGCAGCGTCCTTAGCACAGATACGCAGTATTTT
CASSVLSTDTQYF
>TRBV7-8|TRBD2|TRBJ2-2|-
TGTGCCAGCAGGGCGACTAGCGGGACCACCGGGGAGCTGTTTTTT
CASRATSGTTGELFF
>TRBV10-1|TRBD1|TRBJ2-2|-
TGCGCCAGCAGTATGACAGGGGGGATCACCGGGGAGCTGTTTTTT
CASSMTGGITGELFF
>TRBV28|TRBD1|TRBJ2-5|-
TGTGCCAGAACTTGGGACAGGGGAGGGCAGGAGACCCAGTACTTC
CARTWDRGGQETQYF
>TRBV7-2|-|TRBJ1-1|-
TGTGCCAGCAGCTTATTGGGGGCGGGTGAAGCTTTCTTT
CASSLLGAGEAFF
>TRBV9|TRBD1|TRBJ1-3|-
TGTGCCAGCAGCGCCGGGACAGCCAACTCTGGAAACACCATATATTTT
CASSAGTANSGNTIYF
>TRBV27|-|TRBJ1-2|-
TGTGCCAGCGGGTTAGGGGTGGGCTATGGCTACACCTTC
CASGLGVGYGYTF
>TRBV2|-|TRBJ1-2|-
TGTGCCAGCAGTGGTTCGGGGAACTATGGCTACACCTTC
CASSGSGNYGYTF
>TRBV9|TRBD2|TRBJ2-1|-
TGTGCCAGCAGCCCTGGGGGCGGGAGGTCCTACAATGAGCAGTTCTTC
CASSPGGGRSYNEQFF
>TRBV7-6|TRBD1|TRBJ1-3|-
TGTGCCAGCAGCTTAGGACAGGGCTCCGGAAACACCATATATTTT
CASSLGQGSGNTIYF
>TRBV7-8|TRBD1|TRBJ2-7|-
TGTGCCAGCAGCTTCAGAGGACAGGTTTCAAGCGAGCAGTACTTC
CASSFRGQVSSEQYF
>TRBV27|-|TRBJ1-1|once
TGTGCCAGCTCAAAAAGGGGATGGCCTGAAGCTTTCTTT
CASSKRGWPEAFF
>TRBV6-5|-|TRBJ2-7|-
TGTGCCAGCAGTTACGGACACGGAGACTACGAGCAGTACTTC
CASSYGHGDYEQYF
>TRBV19|TRBD1|TRBJ2-7|-
TGTGCCAGTAGTAATCTCGGGACAGCCGACTCCGAGCAGTACTTC
CASSNLGTADSEQYF
>TRBV30|-|TRBJ1-6|few
TGTGCCTGGGGATCACAGGGTAGCACCCTCCACTTT
CAWGSQGSTLHF
>TRBV30|TRBD1|TRBJ2-7|-
TGTGCCTGGAGTTTCGGACAGGGGTTCTCCTACGAGCAGTACTTC
CAWSFGQGFSYEQYF